These T cell receptor beta chains were read from a single sample in a study of tumor and adjacent non-tumor tissue in lung cancer. A single record per CDR3 protein comes from TCRdb applying MiXCR to the multiplex PCR reads. The sample records roughly 65,000 distinct CDR3 sequences, about three fifths being singletons. Sequenced: lung tumor tissue. The receptors here all came from a man in his fifties or sixties with non-small cell lung cancer. Each CDR3 is given with its conserved first and last residue. The D gene is left open where the match is weak. For some rows the clone size is stated as once, few or many, or as a class when expanded; others skip it.

J gene: TRBJ2-2; clone size: many; V gene: TRBV5-4; D gene: .; CDR3 protein: CASSLFKSGPTNTGELFF; CDR3 DNA: TGTGCCAGCAGCTTGTTTAAGTCCGGCCCTACGAACACCGGGGAGCTGTTTTTT
J gene: TRBJ2-1; clone size: .; V gene: TRBV12-3/TRBV12-4; D gene: TRBD2; CDR3 protein: CASSFGGGYSDQFF; CDR3 DNA: TGCGCCAGCAGTTTCGGGGGGGGATACAGTGATCAGTTCTTC
J gene: TRBJ2-3; clone size: .; V gene: TRBV10-3; D gene: TRBD2; CDR3 protein: CAIREGTSLSNTQYF; CDR3 DNA: TGTGCCATCAGGGAAGGGACTAGCCTCTCAAATACGCAGTATTTT
J gene: TRBJ1-1; clone size: .; V gene: TRBV5-4; D gene: .; CDR3 protein: CASSPDKNTEVFF; CDR3 DNA: TGTGCCAGCAGCCCGGACAAGAACACTGAAGTTTTCTTT
J gene: TRBJ2-6; clone size: .; V gene: TRBV28; D gene: .; CDR3 protein: CASSFFDSPRDGANVLTF; CDR3 DNA: TGTGCCAGCAGTTTCTTCGACAGCCCCCGGGACGGGGCCAACGTCCTGACTTTC
J gene: TRBJ2-7; clone size: .; V gene: TRBV20-1; D gene: TRBD1; CDR3 protein: CSAYTTGTGSYEQYF; CDR3 DNA: TGCAGTGCTTATACCACCGGGACAGGGTCTTACGAGCAGTACTTC
J gene: TRBJ1-5; clone size: many; V gene: TRBV20-1; D gene: .; CDR3 protein: CSVLGPPQHF; CDR3 DNA: TGCAGTGTCCTTGGTCCCCCCCAGCATTTT
J gene: TRBJ2-3; clone size: few; V gene: TRBV6-1; D gene: .; CDR3 protein: CASSVAWADTQYF; CDR3 DNA: TGTGCCAGCAGTGTAGCCTGGGCAGATACGCAGTATTTT
J gene: TRBJ2-3; clone size: .; V gene: TRBV11-3; D gene: TRBD2; CDR3 protein: CASSPGTSEGAADAQYF; CDR3 DNA: TGTGCCAGCAGCCCTGGGACTAGCGAGGGGGCCGCTGATGCGCAGTATTTT
J gene: TRBJ2-7; clone size: .; V gene: TRBV11-3; D gene: TRBD1; CDR3 protein: CASRLGATGVYEQYF; CDR3 DNA: TGTGCCAGCCGTTTAGGTGCGACAGGGGTCTACGAGCAGTACTTC
J gene: TRBJ2-1; clone size: .; V gene: TRBV11-2; D gene: .; CDR3 protein: CASSPSGGGVHEQFF; CDR3 DNA: TGTGCCAGTAGCCCTTCTGGCGGGGGCGTTCATGAGCAGTTCTTC
J gene: TRBJ2-2; clone size: many; V gene: TRBV6-6; D gene: .; CDR3 protein: CASARDISNTGELFF; CDR3 DNA: TGTGCCAGCGCACGGGACATATCGAACACCGGGGAGCTGTTTTTT
J gene: TRBJ2-3; clone size: .; V gene: TRBV20-1; D gene: .; CDR3 protein: CSAGVRVPADTQYF; CDR3 DNA: TGCAGTGCTGGAGTCCGGGTCCCAGCAGATACGCAGTATTTT
J gene: TRBJ1-1; clone size: .; V gene: TRBV7-8; D gene: .; CDR3 protein: CASSLALQGETDAFF; CDR3 DNA: TGTGCCAGCAGCTTAGCGTTGCAGGGAGAAACTGATGCTTTCTTT
J gene: TRBJ1-1; clone size: .; V gene: TRBV11-3; D gene: .; CDR3 protein: CACSSDRRPVNPEAFF; CDR3 DNA: TGTGCCTGCAGCTCAGATCGGAGGCCAGTAAATCCTGAAGCTTTCTTT
J gene: TRBJ1-1; clone size: .; V gene: TRBV6-6; D gene: TRBD1; CDR3 protein: CDNSYDRVRTEAFF; CDR3 DNA: TGTGACAACAGTTACGACAGGGTGCGAACTGAAGCTTTCTTT
J gene: TRBJ2-7; clone size: few; V gene: TRBV11-2; D gene: .; CDR3 protein: CASSPEAGRHYEQYF; CDR3 DNA: TGTGCCAGCAGCCCCGAGGCAGGGCGACACTACGAGCAGTACTTC
J gene: TRBJ2-2; clone size: medium-sized; V gene: TRBV11-1; D gene: .; CDR3 protein: CASSRGPVGELFF; CDR3 DNA: TGTGCCAGCAGCCGGGGTCCAGTAGGGGAGCTGTTTTTT
J gene: TRBJ2-3; clone size: many; V gene: TRBV10-2; D gene: .; CDR3 protein: CASSQSSATLTDTQYF; CDR3 DNA: TGCGCCAGCAGTCAGTCTTCGGCTACCCTCACAGATACGCAGTATTTT
J gene: TRBJ1-1; clone size: many; V gene: TRBV29-1; D gene: .; CDR3 protein: CSAREPHSGSTEAFF; CDR3 DNA: TGCAGCGCTAGGGAACCCCATTCAGGGAGCACTGAAGCTTTCTTT
J gene: TRBJ2-1; clone size: .; V gene: TRBV6-5; D gene: TRBD2; CDR3 protein: CTFTGLAGEGVKNEQLF; CDR3 DNA: TGTACCTTTACAGGACTAGCGGGAGAGGGGGTGAAAAATGAGCAGCTCTTC
J gene: TRBJ2-1; clone size: .; V gene: TRBV2; D gene: TRBD2; CDR3 protein: CASRAREGMEQFF; CDR3 DNA: TGTGCCAGCAGAGCGCGGGAGGGGATGGAGCAGTTCTTC
J gene: TRBJ1-6; clone size: .; V gene: TRBV11-2; D gene: .; CDR3 protein: CTSSFTPDSSLHF; CDR3 DNA: TGTACCAGCAGCTTTACACCCGATTCATCCCTCCACTTT
J gene: TRBJ2-1; clone size: .; V gene: TRBV28; D gene: TRBD1; CDR3 protein: CASNLGQGTYNEQFF; CDR3 DNA: TGTGCCAGCAATCTGGGACAGGGAACCTACAATGAGCAGTTCTTC
J gene: TRBJ2-6; clone size: .; V gene: TRBV5-1; D gene: .; CDR3 protein: CASSRTGSSGANVLTF; CDR3 DNA: TGCGCCAGCAGCAGAACAGGGAGCTCTGGGGCCAACGTCCTGACTTTC
J gene: TRBJ1-4; clone size: .; V gene: TRBV18; D gene: .; CDR3 protein: CASSRAICEKLFF; CDR3 DNA: TGTGCCAGCTCACGAGCTATATGCGAAAAACTGTTTTTT
J gene: TRBJ1-2; clone size: .; V gene: TRBV12-3/TRBV12-4; D gene: .; CDR3 protein: CASSLPPGRENGYTF; CDR3 DNA: TGTGCCAGCAGTCTCCCACCGGGACGGGAGAATGGCTACACCTTC